This T cell receptor beta chain is drawn from a study of low-dose radiotherapy and immunotherapy resistance in tumors. This clonotype was recorded at least ten times. Alpha and beta chains were covered, as first-strand cDNA relied on TRAV- and TRBV-specific primers. A roughly 20-cycle PCR with a constant-region primer and V-primer adapter amplified TCRs. TCRdb passed the reads through MiXCR, listing each CDR3 protein once. The repertoire holds around 80,000 distinct CDR3 sequences, with 15% to 20% as singletons. The time point denotes: before trial treatment. The CDR3 length is 16 residues. CDR1 is MNHNS, CDR2 SASEGT, per germline. With V trimmed by 7 bases and J by 4 bases, 12 bases remained unmatched.

The sample was PBMCs, taken before treatment. The chain uses TRBV6-1 and TRBJ2-3, with 9 bases aligning to TRBD2. The receptor was derived from a male donor with prostate cancer. CDR3 sequence: CASTDQAGGRADTQYF. The CDR3 DNA is TGTGCCAGCACAGACCAAGCGGGAGGAAGGGCAGATACGCAGTATTTT.